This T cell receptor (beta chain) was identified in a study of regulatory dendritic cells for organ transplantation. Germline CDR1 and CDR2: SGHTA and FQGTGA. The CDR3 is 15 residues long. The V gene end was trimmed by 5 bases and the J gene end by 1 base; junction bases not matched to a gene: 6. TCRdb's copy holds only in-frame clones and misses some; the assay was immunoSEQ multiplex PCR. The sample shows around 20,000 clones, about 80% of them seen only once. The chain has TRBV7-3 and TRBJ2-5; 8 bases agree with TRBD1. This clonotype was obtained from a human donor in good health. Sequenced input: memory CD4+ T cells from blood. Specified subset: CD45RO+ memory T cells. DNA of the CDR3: TGTGCCAGCAGCCCTACGGGACAGGTCCAAGAGACCCAGTACTTC. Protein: CASSPTGQVQETQYF.